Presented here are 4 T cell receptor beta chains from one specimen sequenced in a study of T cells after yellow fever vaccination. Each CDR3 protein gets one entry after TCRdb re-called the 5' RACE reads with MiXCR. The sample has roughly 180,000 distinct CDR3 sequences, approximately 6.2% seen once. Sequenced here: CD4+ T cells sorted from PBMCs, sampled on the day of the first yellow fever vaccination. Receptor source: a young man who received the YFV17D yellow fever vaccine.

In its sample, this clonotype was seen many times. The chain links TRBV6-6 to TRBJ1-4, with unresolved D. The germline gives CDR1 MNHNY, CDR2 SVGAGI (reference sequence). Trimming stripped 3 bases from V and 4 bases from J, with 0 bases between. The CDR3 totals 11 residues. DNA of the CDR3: TGTGCCAGCAGTTATAATGAAAAACTGTTTTTT. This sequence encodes CASSYNEKLFF.

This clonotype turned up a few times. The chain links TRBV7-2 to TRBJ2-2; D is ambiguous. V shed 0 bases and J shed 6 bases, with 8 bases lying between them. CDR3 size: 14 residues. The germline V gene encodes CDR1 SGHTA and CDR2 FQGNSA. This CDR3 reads CASSLALRSGELFF. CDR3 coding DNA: TGTGCCAGCAGCTTAGCCCTGCGATCCGGGGAGCTGTTTTTT.

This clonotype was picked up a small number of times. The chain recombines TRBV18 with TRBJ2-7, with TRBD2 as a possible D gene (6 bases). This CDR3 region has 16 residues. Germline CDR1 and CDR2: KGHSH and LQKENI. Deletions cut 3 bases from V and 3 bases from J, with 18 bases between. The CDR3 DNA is TGTGCCAGCTCACCTCAGGGCGGGACCAAACTCTACGAGCAGTACTTC. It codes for CASSPQGGTKLYEQYF.

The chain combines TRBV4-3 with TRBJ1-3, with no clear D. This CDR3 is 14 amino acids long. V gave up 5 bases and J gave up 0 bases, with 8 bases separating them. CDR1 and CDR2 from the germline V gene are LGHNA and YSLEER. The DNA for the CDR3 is TGCGCCAGCAGCTTGGCGGGCTCTGGAAACACCATATATTTT. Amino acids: CASSLAGSGNTIYF.